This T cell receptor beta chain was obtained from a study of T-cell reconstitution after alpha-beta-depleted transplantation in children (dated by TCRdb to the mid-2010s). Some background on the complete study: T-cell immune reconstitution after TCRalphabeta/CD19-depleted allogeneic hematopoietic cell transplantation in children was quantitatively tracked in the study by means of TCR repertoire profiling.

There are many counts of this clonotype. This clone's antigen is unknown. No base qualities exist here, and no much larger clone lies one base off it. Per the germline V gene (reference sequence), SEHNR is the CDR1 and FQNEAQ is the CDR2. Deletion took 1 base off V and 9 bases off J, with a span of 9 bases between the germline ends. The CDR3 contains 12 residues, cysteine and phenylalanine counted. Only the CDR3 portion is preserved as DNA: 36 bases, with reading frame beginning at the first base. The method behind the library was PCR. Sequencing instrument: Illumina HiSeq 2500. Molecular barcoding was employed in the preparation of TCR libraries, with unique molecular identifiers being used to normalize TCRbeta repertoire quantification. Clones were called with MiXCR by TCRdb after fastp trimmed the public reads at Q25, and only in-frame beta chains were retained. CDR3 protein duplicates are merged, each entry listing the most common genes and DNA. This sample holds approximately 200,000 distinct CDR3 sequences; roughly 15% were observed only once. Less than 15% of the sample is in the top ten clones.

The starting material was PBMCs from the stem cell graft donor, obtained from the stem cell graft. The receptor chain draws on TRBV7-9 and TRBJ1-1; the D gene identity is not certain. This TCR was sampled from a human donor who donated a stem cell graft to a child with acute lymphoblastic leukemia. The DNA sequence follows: TGTGCCAGCAGCTTAGAAGGAGGGAAAGCTTTCTTT. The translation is CASSLEGGKAFF.